The 13 T cell receptor beta chains reported below all come from one sample, sequenced in a study of blood T cell repertoires in COVID-19 (dated by TCRdb to the early 2020s). The library came from the immunoSEQ multiplex PCR assay. TCRdb provides this immuneACCESS table in a form limited to in-frame rearrangements. Some clones are lacking; in checked studies, under half of them reflect an unresolved V gene, and why the rest are absent is not known. Recorded for this sample are around 50,000 clones; around 90% of them occurred a single time. Clones ranked in the top ten supply less than 8% of the sample. The material sequenced was peripheral blood. These receptor sequences come from a man in his 70s with active COVID-19.

The gene calls are TRBV4-2 and TRBJ2-5, with 10 nucleotides matching TRBD2. CDR3 size: 18 residues. In germline, CDR1 is LGHNA, CDR2 YNFKEQ. V lost 0 bases, J lost 5 bases, and 12 bases stayed unmatched. The CDR3 spells CASSQDIRKLAGLETQYF. As DNA, the CDR3 is TGTGCCAGCAGCCAAGATATAAGGAAACTAGCGGGGCTTGAGACCCAGTACTTC.

The gene calls are TRBV6-2 or TRBV6-3 and TRBJ2-7; 10 positions agree with TRBD2. Germline V gives CDR1 MNHEY, CDR2 SVGEGT. This CDR3 region has 14 residues. After removal of 7 bases from V and 6 bases from J, the junction contained 9 bases not matched to a gene. The CDR3 region is CASTPSGGAREQYF. The DNA for the CDR3 is TGTGCCAGCACCCCCAGCGGGGGGGCCCGCGAGCAGTACTTC.

The V and J genes are TRBV5-1 and TRBJ1-1, with TRBD1 identical over 8 bases. This CDR3 has 16 amino acids. Germline V CDR1 and CDR2: SGHRS, YFSETQ. V dropped 9 bases and J dropped 2; count of bases not matched to a gene: 15. CDR3 sequence: CATLLGQADLNTEAFF. For the CDR3, the DNA is TGCGCCACCCTACTGGGACAGGCCGACCTTAACACTGAAGCTTTCTTT.

This sequence joins TRBV5-1 and TRBJ2-7; the D gene is possibly TRBD1 (6 bases). Germline CDR1 is SGHRS and CDR2 is YFSETQ. This CDR3 is 15 amino acids long. Deletions cut 1 base from V and 2 bases from J, with 13 bases between. For the CDR3, the DNA is TGCGCCAGCAGCTTGATAACAGGGACGACCTACGAGCAGTACTTC. Amino acids: CASSLITGTTYEQYF.

This sequence joins TRBV21-1 and TRBJ1-5; no check of the table's D call, TRBD1, against the DNA was made. TRBV21-1 is deemed a pseudogene. The CDR3 totals 21 residues. The CDR3 coding sequence is TGTGCCAGCAGCAAAGTGGTACCCTCGGGACAGGGGCCGGTCAGCAATCAGCCCCAGCATTTT. It is translated as CASSKVVPSGQGPVSNQPQHF.

The CDR3 loop is CASRRLAGGNTGELFF. CDR3 coding DNA: TGTGCCAGCAGACGATTAGCGGGGGGGAACACCGGGGAGCTGTTTTTT. V usage is TRBV6-6 and J usage is TRBJ2-2; 10 bases are a match to TRBD2. V shed 6 bases and J 1 base; nucleotides not matched to a gene: 5. Germline V CDR1 and CDR2: MNHNY, SVGAGI (reference sequence). The CDR3 is made up of 16 amino acids.

For this clone: The sample holds other DNA sequences that translate to the same CDR3. The chain joins TRBV5-1 to TRBJ1-1; D is unclear. The germline V gene encodes CDR1 SGHRS and CDR2 YFSETQ. The CDR3 loop spans 12 amino acids. V was cut by 2 bases and J by 5 bases, with 7 bases left in between. The CDR3 here is CASSFGGTEAFF. The CDR3 bases are TGCGCCAGCAGCTTCGGAGGGACTGAAGCTTTCTTT.

This sequence joins TRBV2 and TRBJ2-1; no clear D. The CDR3 contains 15 residues. Trimming took off 1 base at V and 0 bases at J, with 7 bases between the two ends. CDR1 and CDR2 from the germline V gene are SNHLY and FYNNEI. CDR3 amino acids: CASSEGWSSYNEQFF. CDR3 coding DNA: TGTGCCAGCAGTGAAGGGTGGAGCTCCTACAATGAGCAGTTCTTC.

The chain links TRBV5-4 to TRBJ2-1; D unclear. V lost 0 bases, J lost 6 bases, and 10 bases lay in between. Germline V gives CDR1 SGHNT, CDR2 YYREEE (reference sequence). The CDR3 sequence is 14 residues long. In DNA, the CDR3 is TGTGCCAGCAGCTTGGTTGCGACTCTCAATGAGCAGTTCTTC. Translated, it gives CASSLVATLNEQFF.

The chain links TRBV28 to TRBJ2-1; possible D gene TRBD2, 6 bases. CDR3 length equals 12 residues. V was shortened by 2 bases and J by 9 bases, with 8 bases between the two germline ends. The germline V gene has CDR1 MDHEN and CDR2 SYDVKM. The CDR3 sequence is CASSLGGLEQFF. DNA for the CDR3: TGTGCCAGCAGTTTAGGGGGACTTGAGCAGTTCTTC. Full variable domain (outside the CDR3, taken from reference TRBV28 and TRBJ2-1): DVKVTQSSRYLVKRTGEKVFLECVQDMDHENMFWYRQDPGLGLRLIYFSYDVKMKEKGDIPEGYSVSREKKERFSLILESASTNQTSMYLCASSLGGLEQFFGPGTRLTVL.

The CDR3 nucleotides are TGTGCCAGCAGTTACTATCGGGGGGCGTCAGATACGCAGTATTTT. It encodes CASSYYRGASDTQYF. This chain uses TRBV6-6 with TRBJ2-3; a possible D gene is TRBD2 (7 bases). CDR1 MNHNY and CDR2 SVGAGI come from the germline V gene (reference sequence). Between the trimmed V and J ends, which lost 1 base and 4 bases, there was a span of 12 bases. The length of the CDR3 is 15 residues.

Worth noting for this clone: Distinct nucleotide sequences in the sample also encode this CDR3. V and J are TRBV18 and TRBJ1-1, with a tentative D call TRBD1 (6 bases). The CDR3 is 13 residues long. Looked up from germline, CDR1 is KGHSH and CDR2 is LQKENI. With 3 bases removed from V and 1 base from J, the gap between germline ends came to 6 bases. The CDR3 DNA reads TGTGCCAGCTCACCGGGACAGAACACTGAAGCTTTCTTT. Amino acid sequence: CASSPGQNTEAFF.

This clone has more than one count but fewer than ten. The CDR3 DNA follows: TGTGCCAGCAGTTTTCGACAGGGTGGGCAGCCCCAGCATTTT. This sequence encodes CASSFRQGGQPQHF. This sequence joins TRBV27 and TRBJ1-5, with TRBD1 identical over 7 bases. Trimming cost V 3 bases and J 7 bases; bases outside gene matches: 6. The CDR3 spans 14 residues. Germline-derived CDR1 and CDR2 are MNHEY and SMNVEV (reference sequence).